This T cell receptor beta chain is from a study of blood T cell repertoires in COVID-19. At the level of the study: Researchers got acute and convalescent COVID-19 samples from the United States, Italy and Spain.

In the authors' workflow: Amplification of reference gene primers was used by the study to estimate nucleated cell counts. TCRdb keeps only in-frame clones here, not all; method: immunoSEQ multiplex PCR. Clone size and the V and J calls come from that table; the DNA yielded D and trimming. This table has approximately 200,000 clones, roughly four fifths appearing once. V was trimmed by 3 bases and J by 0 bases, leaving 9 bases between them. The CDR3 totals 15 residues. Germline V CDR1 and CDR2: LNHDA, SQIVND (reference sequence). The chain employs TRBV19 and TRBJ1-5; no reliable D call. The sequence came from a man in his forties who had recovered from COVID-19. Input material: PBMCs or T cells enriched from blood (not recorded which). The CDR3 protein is CASSISRYSNQPQHF. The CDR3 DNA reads TGTGCCAGTAGTATTAGTAGATATAGCAATCAGCCCCAGCATTTT.